Listed below are T cell receptor beta chains from one sample, sequenced in a study of neurological immune-mediated disorders. TCRdb called the 5' RACE reads again in MiXCR, with one record for every CDR3 protein. The profile shows 70,000 or so distinct CDR3 sequences, 3.2% of them singletons. Sequencing used PBMCs. The receptors shown here come from a woman aged 50 to 60 with multiple sclerosis. The CDR3 runs from the conserved cysteine through the conserved F or W.

cdr3_aa	j_call	v_call
CASSLGLQDLEQYF	TRBJ2-7	TRBV11-3
CATSDPGQGTDTQYF	TRBJ2-3	TRBV24-1
CSVEIMEGRGQETQYF	TRBJ2-5	TRBV20-1
CASSFGSGVGFEQFF	TRBJ2-1	TRBV12-3/TRBV12-4
CASSLLREDLYNEQFF	TRBJ2-1	TRBV7-9
CASSQDRWAGEKLFF	TRBJ1-4	TRBV4-3
CASSPTPGHQPQHF	TRBJ1-5	TRBV5-1
CASSLAGRSSYEQYF	TRBJ2-7	TRBV7-8
CASSPGVSNQPQHF	TRBJ1-5	TRBV7-2
CSARDSRGVGNTIYF	TRBJ1-3	TRBV20-1
CASNPDVYGYTF	TRBJ1-2	TRBV2
CASSPPRVGGTEAFF	TRBJ1-1	TRBV12-3/TRBV12-4
CGTGYLNTEAFF	TRBJ1-1	TRBV7-2
CAISDVAESTDTQYF	TRBJ2-3	TRBV10-3
CASSESTGDKNIQYF	TRBJ2-4	TRBV6-1
CASSLLNTGELFF	TRBJ2-2	TRBV12-3/TRBV12-4
CASRFPGRPNTEAFF	TRBJ1-1	TRBV12-3/TRBV12-4
CSALGQTYEQYF	TRBJ2-7	TRBV20-1
CSVTDDKETQYF	TRBJ2-5	TRBV29-1
CASSLGLGETQFF	TRBJ2-1	TRBV5-1
CASRLRQGGNQPQHF	TRBJ1-5	TRBV28
CASSLEGGGSGNTIYF	TRBJ1-3	TRBV5-1
CSAEQGSVMNTEAFF	TRBJ1-1	TRBV20-1
CASSFPGYQETQYF	TRBJ2-5	TRBV7-9
CASSVQGGTEAFF	TRBJ1-1	TRBV6-1
CASSFGALAGSSYEQYF	TRBJ2-7	TRBV7-2
CASSSFRAGLEAQYF	TRBJ2-5	TRBV7-8
CASSFPGANYGYTF	TRBJ1-2	TRBV7-2
CASSLGWETQYF	TRBJ2-5	TRBV7-9
CSASRLAAYNEQFF	TRBJ2-1	TRBV20-1
CATSRGEGRKAFF	TRBJ1-1	TRBV15
CASSVGLNTEAFF	TRBJ1-1	TRBV6-1
CASRGGTTGEQFF	TRBJ2-1	TRBV12-3/TRBV12-4
CASRQGTANSPLHF	TRBJ1-6	TRBV7-9
CASSPRTRGTGELFF	TRBJ2-2	TRBV7-2